These 18 T cell receptor beta chains share one sample of origin, sequenced in a study of shared clonotypes between healthy human individuals. Using immunoSEQ multiplex PCR, the repertoire was profiled, and TCRdb retains in-frame clones only, with some absent. The table records around 1.4 million clones, approximately 98.5% of them present only once. The sample was naive CD4+ T cells sorted from blood. The subset is: CD45RA+ positively selected. These receptors all stem from a man in his thirties or forties in good health.

As regards this clone: The same CDR3 arises from other DNA sequences in this sample as well. This CDR3 reads CASSLAVGTDTQYF. The CDR3 region has the DNA TGCGCCAGCAGCTTGGCGGTTGGCACAGATACGCAGTATTTT. The rearrangement uses TRBV5-1 and TRBJ2-3; D not resolved. CDR1 is SGHRS, CDR2 YFSETQ, per germline. Trimming removed 0 bases at V and 1 base at J, with 6 bases between. The CDR3 extends over 14 amino acids. Drawing the rest from reference TRBV5-1 and TRBJ2-3, the complete variable domain is KAGVTQTPRYLIKTRGQQVTLSCSPISGHRSVSWYQQTPGQGLQFLFEYFSETQRNKGNFPGRFSGRQFSNSRSEMNVSTLELGDSALYLCASSLAVGTDTQYFGPGTRLTVL.

The J gene is TRBJ2-3, the V gene TRBV27, with D uncertain. Germline V lookup: CDR1 MNHEY, CDR2 SMNVEV (reference sequence). There are 14 residues in the CDR3. The V end lost 7 bases, the J end lost 2 bases, and 13 bases lay between the germline ends. CDR3 sequence (DNA): TGTGCCAGCACTTCCGATAGGTCCACAGATACGCAGTATTTT. It codes for CASTSDRSTDTQYF.

V usage is TRBV7-9 and J usage is TRBJ2-4; TRBD2 matches 14 bases. CDR1 is SEHNR and CDR2 is FQNEAQ in the germline V gene (reference sequence). V shed 3 bases and J 7 bases; nucleotides not matched to a gene: 8. This CDR3 spans 17 amino acids. The chain's CDR3 is CASSFGGLAGVWNIQYF. Written as DNA, the CDR3 is TGTGCCAGCAGCTTCGGGGGACTAGCGGGAGTTTGGAACATTCAGTACTTC. The full variable domain, its missing parts supplied by reference TRBV7-9 and TRBJ2-4, is DTGVSQNPRHKITKRGQNVTFRCDPISEHNRLYWYRQTLGQGPEFLTYFQNEAQLEKSRLLSDRFSAERPKGSFSTLEIQRTEQGDSAMYLCASSFGGLAGVWNIQYFGAGTRLSVL.

CDR3 bases: TGTGCCAGCAAGAGAGAGACCGGGGAGCTGTTTTTT. Residues: CASKRETGELFF. The chain joins TRBV2 to TRBJ2-2, with D uncertain. This CDR3 has 12 residues. V was trimmed by 7 bases and J by 5 bases, leaving 8 bases between them. Germline V gene data show CDR1 as SNHLY and CDR2 as FYNNEI.

Details on this clone: Other DNA sequences of this sample code for an identical CDR3. The chain couples TRBV25-1 to TRBJ2-2; D is unclear. The CDR3 is 14 residues long. Germline V gene sequence: CDR1 MGHDK, CDR2 SYGVNS. Trimming left V 2 bases short and J 2 bases short, with 6 bases between. The chain's CDR3 is CASSELGNTGELFF. The DNA of the CDR3 is TGTGCCAGCAGTGAACTCGGAAACACCGGGGAGCTGTTTTTT. The whole variable domain, filled in from reference TRBV25-1 and TRBJ2-2, reads EADIYQTPRYLVIGTGKKITLECSQTMGHDKMYWYQQDPGMELHLIHYSYGVNSTEKGDLSSESTVSRIRTEHFPLTLESARPSHTSQYLCASSELGNTGELFFGEGSRLTVL.

This clone appeared once. The chain has TRBV7-9 and TRBJ2-7, with TRBD1 matching 8 bases. CDR1 SEHNR and CDR2 FQNEAQ come from the germline V gene (reference sequence). The ends lost 5 bases at V and 2 bases at J; junction bases unmatched: 17. This CDR3 has 18 residues. CDR3 residues: CASSRSIPGTGTTYEQYF. The CDR3, as DNA: TGTGCCAGCAGCCGATCAATACCCGGGACAGGAACGACCTACGAGCAGTACTTC.

The V and J genes are TRBV19 and TRBJ2-5, with 16 bases matching TRBD2. V shed 4 bases, J shed 6 bases, and the junction held 5 bases outside the gene matches. The CDR3 sequence is 16 residues long. Germline loops: CDR1 LNHDA, CDR2 SQIVND (reference sequence). The CDR3 region has the DNA TGTGCCAGTAGTACGGGGACTAGCGGGAGGGGAAAGACCCAGTACTTC. Its translation is CASSTGTSGRGKTQYF.

The chain combines TRBV15 with TRBJ2-2; a possible D gene is TRBD1 (6 bases). The CDR3 consists of 15 residues. The germline V gene encodes CDR1 LNHNV and CDR2 YYDKDF (reference sequence). V gave up 0 bases and J gave up 3 bases, with 8 bases separating them. Here the CDR3 reads CATSRDRGYTGELFF. The CDR3 bases are TGTGCCACCAGCAGAGATAGGGGGTACACCGGGGAGCTGTTTTTT.

The chain links TRBV28 to TRBJ2-7; 7 bases fit TRBD1. The V gene end was trimmed by 5 bases and the J gene end by 4 bases; junction bases not matched to a gene: 8. CDR1 is MDHEN and CDR2 is SYDVKM in the germline V gene. The CDR3 contains 14 residues. In DNA form, the CDR3 reads TGTGCCAGCAGTGGAAACAGGGGTCGGTACGAGCAGTACTTC. Its translation is CASSGNRGRYEQYF. The entire variable domain, with the rest obtained from reference TRBV28 and TRBJ2-7, is as follows: DVKVTQSSRYLVKRTGEKVFLECVQDMDHENMFWYRQDPGLGLRLIYFSYDVKMKEKGDIPEGYSVSREKKERFSLILESASTNQTSMYLCASSGNRGRYEQYFGPGTRLTVT.

This chain connects TRBV5-1 to TRBJ2-1; maybe TRBD2 (6 bases). Deletions cut 4 bases from V and 4 bases from J, with 12 bases between. CDR1 and CDR2 (germline): SGHRS, YFSETQ. The CDR3 is 14 amino acids. The DNA of the CDR3 is TGCGCCAGCAGCCAACCGGGAGCATACAATGAGCAGTTCTTC. It yields the protein CASSQPGAYNEQFF.

The V and J genes are TRBV6-5 and TRBJ1-4; D is unclear. Germline V gene data show CDR1 as MNHEY and CDR2 as SVGAGI. V was cut by 5 bases and J by 4 bases, with 14 bases left in between. The CDR3 length is 15 residues. CDR3 region: CASSREQGINEKLFF. The CDR3 region has the DNA TGTGCCAGCAGTCGCGAACAAGGAATTAATGAAAAACTGTTTTTT.

As regards this clone: Other nucleotide sequences in the sample specify the same CDR3. The chain uses TRBV28 and TRBJ1-2; unclear D gene. This CDR3 contains 13 residues. The germline V and J ends were trimmed by 3 bases and 0 bases, with 5 bases remaining between them. Germline loops: CDR1 MDHEN, CDR2 SYDVKM. The CDR3: CASSFGANYGYTF. The CDR3 DNA follows: TGTGCCAGCAGTTTTGGAGCTAACTATGGCTACACCTTC.

The V gene is TRBV2, the J gene TRBJ2-7, with TRBD1 identical over 7 bases. The CDR3 length is 13 residues. Trimming at V came to 2 bases and at J to 5 bases, leaving 3 bases not matched to a gene. The V gene's germline CDR1 is SNHLY and CDR2 FYNNEI. The CDR3 DNA reads as TGTGCCAGCAGTGAACGACAGGGAGACGAGCAGTACTTC. It yields the protein CASSERQGDEQYF. Full variable domain (remainder filled in from reference TRBV2 and TRBJ2-7): EPEVTQTPSHQVTQMGQEVILRCVPISNHLYFYWYRQILGQKVEFLVSFYNNEISEKSEIFDDQFSVERPDGSNFTLKIRSTKLEDSAMYFCASSERQGDEQYFGPGTRLTVT.

The chain combines TRBV11-2 with TRBJ2-3; 7 positions match TRBD2. The CDR3 covers 16 residues. Germline V gives CDR1 SGHAT, CDR2 FQNNGV. V lost 1 base, J lost 0 bases, and 4 bases stayed unmatched. The DNA for the CDR3 is TGTGCCAGCAGCTTAGGGCGGGGGTTCAGCACAGATACGCAGTATTTT. It yields the protein CASSLGRGFSTDTQYF.

About this clone itself: Other DNA sequences in the sample encode the same CDR3. The chain recombines TRBV10-3 with TRBJ1-2; 8 positions agree with TRBD1. The junction had 2 bases not matched to a gene; V was cut back by 2 bases and J by 6 bases. The germline CDR1 and CDR2 sequences are ENHRY and SYGVKD. The CDR3 is 13 amino acids. The CDR3 sequence is CAISEDRGDGYTF. CDR3 DNA: TGTGCCATCAGTGAGGACAGGGGTGATGGCTACACCTTC.

V usage is TRBV7-9 and J usage is TRBJ1-1; D gene uncertain. The CDR3 is made up of 13 amino acids. Germline V gene data show CDR1 as SEHNR and CDR2 as FQNEAQ (reference sequence). The V end was cut by 1 base, the J end by 4 bases, with 7 bases between. In nucleotides, the CDR3 is TGTGCCAGCAGCTTAGAATACGGCACTGAAGCTTTCTTT. The encoded protein is CASSLEYGTEAFF.

This chain links TRBV6-5 with TRBJ2-5; D remains unclear. Germline V gene data show CDR1 as MNHEY and CDR2 as SVGAGI. CDR3 length: 13 amino acids. V gave up 6 bases and J gave up 5 bases, with 13 bases separating them. For the CDR3, the DNA is TGTGCCAGCAGGGCGGCAGCCCGGGAGACCCAGTACTTC. Translation gives CASRAAARETQYF.

The chain has TRBV6-1 and TRBJ2-7; a possible D gene is TRBD1 (6 bases). CDR1 is MNHNS, CDR2 SASEGT, per germline. This CDR3 comprises 15 residues. V was shortened by 8 bases and J by 5 bases, with 22 bases between the two germline ends. CDR3 in DNA: TGTGCCAGCCATTTAACCGGGACACGATCTAACGAGCAGTACTTC. Amino acid sequence: CASHLTGTRSNEQYF.